This TCR beta chain was observed in a study of Graves' ophthalmopathy and Graves' hyperthyroidism. Overall study findings and caveats: The authors also found most expanded thyroid clonotypes above 0.001 frequency in blood. Predictions made by the model for ophthalmopathy progression reached just over 70% sensitivity and just under 75% specificity.

This clonotype was found a few times. The antigen is not known. Amplified material comprised TCR beta CDR3 regions derived from RNA transcripts. RT-PCR was first run with HTBI primers, then multiplex PCR in a second round. Each CDR3 protein is one row after TCRdb ran MiXCR on the multiplex PCR reads. The top ten hold roughly 2.4% of the sample, which has about 390,000 distinct CDR3 sequences, roughly 17% seen once. Trimming took 4 bases from V and 5 from J; bases not matched to a gene: 3. The CDR3 spans 14 residues. Germline values: CDR1 SGHVS, CDR2 FQNEAQ. Newly diagnosed hyperthyroidism donors, aged 18 to 65, duration under 2 months. Other autoimmune diseases, uncontrolled infections, pregnancy and lactation each led to patient exclusion.

The sequence was obtained from an adult woman with stable Graves' hyperthyroidism. Material for sequencing was peripheral blood. The gene calls are TRBV7-8 and TRBJ2-7, with 12 positions matching TRBD2. The DNA for the CDR3 is TGTGCCAGCAGCTGGACTAGCGGGAACCACGAGCAGTACTTC. Protein product: CASSWTSGNHEQYF.